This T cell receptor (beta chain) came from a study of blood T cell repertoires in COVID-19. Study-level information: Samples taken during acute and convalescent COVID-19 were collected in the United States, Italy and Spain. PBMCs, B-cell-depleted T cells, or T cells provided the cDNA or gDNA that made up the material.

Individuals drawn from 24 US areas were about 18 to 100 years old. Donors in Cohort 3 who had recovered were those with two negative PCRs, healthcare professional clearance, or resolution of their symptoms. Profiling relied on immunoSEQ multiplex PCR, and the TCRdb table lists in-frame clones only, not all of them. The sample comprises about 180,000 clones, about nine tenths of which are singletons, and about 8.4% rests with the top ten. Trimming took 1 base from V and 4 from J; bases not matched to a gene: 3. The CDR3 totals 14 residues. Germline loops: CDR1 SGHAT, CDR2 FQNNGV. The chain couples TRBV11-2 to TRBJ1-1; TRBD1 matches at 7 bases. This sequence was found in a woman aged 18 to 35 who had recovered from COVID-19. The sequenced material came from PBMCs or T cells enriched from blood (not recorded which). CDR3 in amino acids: CASSLVTGATEAFF. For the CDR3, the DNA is TGTGCCAGCAGCTTAGTTACAGGGGCCACTGAAGCTTTCTTT.